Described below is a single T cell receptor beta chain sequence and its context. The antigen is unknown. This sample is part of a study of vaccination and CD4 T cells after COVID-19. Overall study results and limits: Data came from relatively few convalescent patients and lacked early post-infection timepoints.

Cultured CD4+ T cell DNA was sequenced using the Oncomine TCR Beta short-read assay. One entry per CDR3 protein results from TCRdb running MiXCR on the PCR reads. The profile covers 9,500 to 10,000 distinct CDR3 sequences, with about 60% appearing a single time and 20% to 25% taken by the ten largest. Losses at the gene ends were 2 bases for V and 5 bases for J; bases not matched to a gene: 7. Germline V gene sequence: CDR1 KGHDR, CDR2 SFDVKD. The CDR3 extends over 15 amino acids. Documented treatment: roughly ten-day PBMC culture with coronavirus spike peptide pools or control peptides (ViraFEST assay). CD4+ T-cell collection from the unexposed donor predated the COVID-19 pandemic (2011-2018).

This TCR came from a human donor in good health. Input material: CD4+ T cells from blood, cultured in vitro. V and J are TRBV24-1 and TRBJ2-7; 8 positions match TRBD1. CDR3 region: CATSDSQGARNEQYF. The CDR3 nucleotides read TGTGCCACCAGTGATTCCCAGGGGGCAAGGAACGAGCAGTACTTC.